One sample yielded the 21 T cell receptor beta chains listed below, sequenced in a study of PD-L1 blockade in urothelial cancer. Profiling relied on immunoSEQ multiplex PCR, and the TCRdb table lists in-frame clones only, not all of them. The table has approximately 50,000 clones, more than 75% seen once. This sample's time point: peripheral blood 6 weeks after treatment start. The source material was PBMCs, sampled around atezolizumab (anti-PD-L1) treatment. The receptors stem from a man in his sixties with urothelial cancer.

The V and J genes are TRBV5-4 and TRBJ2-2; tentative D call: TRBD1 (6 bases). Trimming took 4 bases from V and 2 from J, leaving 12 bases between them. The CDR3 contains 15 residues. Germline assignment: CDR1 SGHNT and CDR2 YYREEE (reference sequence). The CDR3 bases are TGTGCCAGCAGCCGTATCGGGACAAACACCGGGGAGCTGTTTTTT. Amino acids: CASSRIGTNTGELFF. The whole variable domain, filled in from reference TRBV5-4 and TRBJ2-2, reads ETGVTQSPTHLIKTRGQQVTLRCSSQSGHNTVSWYQQALGQGPQFIFQYYREEENGRGNFPPRFSGLQFPNYSSELNVNALELDDSALYLCASSRIGTNTGELFFGEGSRLTVL.

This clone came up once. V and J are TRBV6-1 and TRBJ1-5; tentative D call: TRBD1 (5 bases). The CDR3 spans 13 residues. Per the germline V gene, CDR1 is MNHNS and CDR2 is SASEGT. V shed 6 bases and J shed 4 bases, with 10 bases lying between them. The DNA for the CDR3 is TGTGCCAGCAGGGGAAACAGGAATCAGCCCCAGCATTTT. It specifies CASRGNRNQPQHF.

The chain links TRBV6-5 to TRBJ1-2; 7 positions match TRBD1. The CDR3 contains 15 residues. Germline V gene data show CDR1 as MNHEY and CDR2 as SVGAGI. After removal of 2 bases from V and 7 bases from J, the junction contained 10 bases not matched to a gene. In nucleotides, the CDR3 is TGTGCCAGCAGTTACCAAAGACAGGGAGCGGGTGGCTACACCTTC. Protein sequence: CASSYQRQGAGGYTF.

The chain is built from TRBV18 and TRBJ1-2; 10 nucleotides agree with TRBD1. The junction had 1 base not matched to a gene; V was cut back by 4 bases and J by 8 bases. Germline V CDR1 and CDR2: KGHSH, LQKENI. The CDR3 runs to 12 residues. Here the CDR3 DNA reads TGTGCCAGCTCACGGGACAGGGGAGGCTACACCTTC. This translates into CASSRDRGGYTF.

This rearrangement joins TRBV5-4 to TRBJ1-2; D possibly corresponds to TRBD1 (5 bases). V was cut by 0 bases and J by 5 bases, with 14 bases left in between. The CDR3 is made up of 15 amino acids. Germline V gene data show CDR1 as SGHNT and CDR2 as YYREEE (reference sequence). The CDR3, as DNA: TGTGCCAGCAGCTTGGATCAGGGAAGGAATTATGGCTACACCTTC. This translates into CASSLDQGRNYGYTF.

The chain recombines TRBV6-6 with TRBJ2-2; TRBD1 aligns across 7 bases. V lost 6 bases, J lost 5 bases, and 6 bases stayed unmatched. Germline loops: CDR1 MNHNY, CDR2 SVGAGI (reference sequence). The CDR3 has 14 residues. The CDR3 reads CASRSRQGTGELFF. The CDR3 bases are TGTGCCAGCAGGAGCCGACAGGGAACCGGGGAGCTGTTTTTT.

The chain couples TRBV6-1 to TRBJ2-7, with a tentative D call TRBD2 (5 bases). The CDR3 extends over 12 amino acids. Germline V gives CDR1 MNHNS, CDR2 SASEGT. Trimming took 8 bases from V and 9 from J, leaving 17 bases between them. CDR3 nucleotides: TGTGCCAGCCAGGACTGGGAGATTGGGCAGTACTTC. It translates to CASQDWEIGQYF.

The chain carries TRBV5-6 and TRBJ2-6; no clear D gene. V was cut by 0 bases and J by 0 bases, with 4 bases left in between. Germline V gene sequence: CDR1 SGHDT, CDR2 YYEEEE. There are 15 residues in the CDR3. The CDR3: CASSLDYSGANVLTF. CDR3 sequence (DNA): TGTGCCAGCAGCTTGGATTACTCTGGGGCCAACGTCCTGACTTTC.

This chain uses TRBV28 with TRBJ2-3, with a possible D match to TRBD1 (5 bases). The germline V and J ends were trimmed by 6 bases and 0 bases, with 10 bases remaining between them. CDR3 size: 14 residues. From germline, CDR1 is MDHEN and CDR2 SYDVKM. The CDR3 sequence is CASRLRQSTDTQYF. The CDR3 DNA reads TGTGCCAGCAGGCTTCGACAGAGCACAGATACGCAGTATTTT.

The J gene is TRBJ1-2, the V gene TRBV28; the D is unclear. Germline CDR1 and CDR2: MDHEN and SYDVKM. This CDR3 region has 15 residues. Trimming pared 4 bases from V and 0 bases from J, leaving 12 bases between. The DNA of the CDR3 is TGTGCCAGCAGTTCTCCGTCGTTAGCTAACTATGGCTACACCTTC. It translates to CASSSPSLANYGYTF.

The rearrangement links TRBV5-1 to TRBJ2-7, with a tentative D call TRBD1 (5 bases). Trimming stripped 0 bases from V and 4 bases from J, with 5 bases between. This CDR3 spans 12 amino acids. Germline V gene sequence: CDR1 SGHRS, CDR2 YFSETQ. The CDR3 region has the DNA TGCGCCAGCAGCTTGGAGGGGTACGAGCAGTACTTC. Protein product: CASSLEGYEQYF.

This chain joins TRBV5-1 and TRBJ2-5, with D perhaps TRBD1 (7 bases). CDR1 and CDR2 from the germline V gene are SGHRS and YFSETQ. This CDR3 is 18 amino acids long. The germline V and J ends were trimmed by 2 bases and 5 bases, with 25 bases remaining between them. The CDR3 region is CASSFRRGRPNFRETQYF. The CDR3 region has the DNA TGCGCCAGCAGCTTTCGGAGGGGGCGGCCTAATTTCCGGGAGACCCAGTACTTC.

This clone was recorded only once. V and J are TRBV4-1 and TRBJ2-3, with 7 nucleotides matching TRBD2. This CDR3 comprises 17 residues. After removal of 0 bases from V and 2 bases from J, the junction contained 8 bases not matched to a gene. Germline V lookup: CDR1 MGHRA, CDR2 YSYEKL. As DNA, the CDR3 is TGCGCCAGCAGCCAAGAAGCAGGCACTAGCGACACAGATACGCAGTATTTT. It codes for CASSQEAGTSDTDTQYF.

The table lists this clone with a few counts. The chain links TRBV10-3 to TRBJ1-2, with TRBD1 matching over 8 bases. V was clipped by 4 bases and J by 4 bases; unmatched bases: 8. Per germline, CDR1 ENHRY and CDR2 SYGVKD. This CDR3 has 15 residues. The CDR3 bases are TGTGCCATCAGTGCTACCGGACAGGGTGTCTATGGCTACACCTTC. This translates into CAISATGQGVYGYTF.

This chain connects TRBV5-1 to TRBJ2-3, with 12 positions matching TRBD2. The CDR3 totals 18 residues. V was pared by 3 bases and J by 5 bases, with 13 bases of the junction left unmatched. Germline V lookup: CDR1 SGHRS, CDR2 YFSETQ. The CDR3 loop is CASSSLTSGGWDGDTQYF. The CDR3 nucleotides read TGCGCCAGCAGCTCCCTTACTAGCGGGGGGTGGGATGGAGATACGCAGTATTTT.

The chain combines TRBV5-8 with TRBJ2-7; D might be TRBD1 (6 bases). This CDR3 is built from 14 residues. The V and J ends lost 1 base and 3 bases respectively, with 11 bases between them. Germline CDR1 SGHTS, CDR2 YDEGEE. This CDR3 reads CASSLTGLLYEQYF. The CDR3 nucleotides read TGTGCCAGCAGCTTGACAGGGCTCCTCTACGAGCAGTACTTC.

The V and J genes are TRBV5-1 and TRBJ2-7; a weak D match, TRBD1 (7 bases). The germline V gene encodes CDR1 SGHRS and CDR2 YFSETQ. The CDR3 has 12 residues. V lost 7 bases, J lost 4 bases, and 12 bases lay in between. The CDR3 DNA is TGCGCCAGCGGGGACAGCGGGTACGAGCAGTACTTC. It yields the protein CASGDSGYEQYF.

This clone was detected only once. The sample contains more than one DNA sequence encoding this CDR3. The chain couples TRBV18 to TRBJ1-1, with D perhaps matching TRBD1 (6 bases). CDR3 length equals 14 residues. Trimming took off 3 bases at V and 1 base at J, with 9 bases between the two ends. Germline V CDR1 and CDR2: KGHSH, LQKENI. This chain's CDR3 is CASSPATGNTEAFF. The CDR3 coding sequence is TGTGCCAGCTCACCCGCGACAGGGAACACTGAAGCTTTCTTT.

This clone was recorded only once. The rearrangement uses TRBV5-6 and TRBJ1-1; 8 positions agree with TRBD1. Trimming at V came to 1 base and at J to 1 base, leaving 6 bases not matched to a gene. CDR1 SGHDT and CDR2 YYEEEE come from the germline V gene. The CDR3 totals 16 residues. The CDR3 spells CASSLNGQGTNTEAFF. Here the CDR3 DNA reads TGTGCCAGCAGCTTGAATGGACAGGGCACGAACACTGAAGCTTTCTTT. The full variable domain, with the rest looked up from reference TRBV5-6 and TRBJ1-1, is DAGVTQSPTHLIKTRGQQVTLRCSPKSGHDTVSWYQQALGQGPQFIFQYYEEEERQRGNFPDRFSGHQFPNYSSELNVNALLLGDSALYLCASSLNGQGTNTEAFFGQGTRLTVV.

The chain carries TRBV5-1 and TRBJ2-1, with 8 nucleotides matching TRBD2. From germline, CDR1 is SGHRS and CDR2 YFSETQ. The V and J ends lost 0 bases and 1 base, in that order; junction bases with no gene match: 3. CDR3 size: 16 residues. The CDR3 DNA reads TGCGCCAGCAGCTTGGAACGGGGGGGTTCCTACAATGAGCAGTTCTTC. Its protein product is CASSLERGGSYNEQFF.

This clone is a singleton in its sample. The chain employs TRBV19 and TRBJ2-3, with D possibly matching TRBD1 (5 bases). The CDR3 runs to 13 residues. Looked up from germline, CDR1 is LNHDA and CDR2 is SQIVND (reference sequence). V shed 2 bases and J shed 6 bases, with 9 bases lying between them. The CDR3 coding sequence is TGTGCCAGTAGTATAATGGGGCGGGATACGCAGTATTTT. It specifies CASSIMGRDTQYF.